Listed below are T cell receptor beta chains from one sample, sequenced in a study of T-cell reconstitution after alpha-beta-depleted transplantation in children. From the PCR reads, TCRdb called clonotypes with MiXCR, one entry per CDR3 protein. The sample has 230,000 or so distinct CDR3 sequences, around 8.9% seen once. Sequencing used PBMCs from the stem cell graft donor, obtained from the stem cell graft. All receptors derive from a human donor who donated a stem cell graft to a child with SCID. The CDR3 runs from the conserved cysteine through the conserved F or W. The D gene is left open where the match is weak. Expanded clones get a size class; other rows say once, few or many, or leave the size out.

>NA|few|TRBV5-5|TRBJ2-7
TGTGCCAGCAGCTTGGATAGACGGGACGAGCAGTACTTC
CASSLDRRDEQYF
>NA|many|TRBV5-1|TRBJ1-1
TGCGCCAGCAGCTTGGGGGACGGCATGAACACTGAAGCTTTCTTT
CASSLGDGMNTEAFF
>NA|many|TRBV5-1|TRBJ2-2
TGCGCCAGCAGCTTGGGCCGGAGACAGGTCCTGAACACCGGGGAGCTGTTTTTT
CASSLGRRQVLNTGELFF
>NA|many|TRBV7-3|TRBJ1-2
TGTGCCAGCAGCTTATCGTCGGGGAACTATGGCTACACCTTC
CASSLSSGNYGYTF
>NA|few|TRBV12-3/TRBV12-4|TRBJ1-3
TGTGCCAGCAGTTTCCCCAACAGGGACCCGCTCTCCATATATTTT
CASSFPNRDPLSIYF
>NA|many|TRBV6-5|TRBJ1-2
TGTGCCAGCAGTACCCGACAGACACAGGCGGGCGGCTACACCTTC
CASSTRQTQAGGYTF
>NA|many|TRBV28|TRBJ1-1
TGTGCCAGCAGTCCCCGATGGGGGGGGAAGAACACTGAAGCTTTCTTT
CASSPRWGGKNTEAFF
>NA|many|TRBV30|TRBJ2-3
TGTGCCTGGAGTGTCGGAAATACGCAGTATTTT
CAWSVGNTQYF
>NA|many|TRBV5-1|TRBJ2-5
TGCGCCAGCAGTCCAGGGGTTTTAGAGACCCAGTACTTC
CASSPGVLETQYF
>TRBD1|many|TRBV5-6|TRBJ2-2
TGTGCCAGCATCTTCGGCAGGGGGACCGGGGAGCTGTTTTTT
CASIFGRGTGELFF
>NA|many|TRBV7-3|TRBJ1-6
TGTGCCAGCAGCTTAAAGGGGGGTGCGAATTCACCCCTCCACTTT
CASSLKGGANSPLHF
>TRBD1|many|TRBV29-1|TRBJ1-1
TGCAGCGTCCGGACAGGGTCCCTCATGAACACTGAAGCTTTCTTT
CSVRTGSLMNTEAFF
>NA|many|TRBV20-1|TRBJ2-7
TGCAGTGCTAGAGAGGGGGGCAGGAACTACGAGCAGTACTTC
CSAREGGRNYEQYF
>TRBD2|NA|TRBV27|TRBJ2-1
TGTGCCAGCAGTTTAGGTGCGCTAGCGGGGGGTGGGAATGAGCAGTTCTTC
CASSLGALAGGGNEQFF
>TRBD2|many|TRBV6-2/TRBV6-3|TRBJ2-2
TGTGCCAGTCGGGCTAGCGGGGGTACCGGGGAGCTGTTTTTT
CASRASGGTGELFF
>NA|many|TRBV20-1|TRBJ2-2
TGCAGTGCTACAGGGGACCAGAACACCGGGGAGCTGTTTTTT
CSATGDQNTGELFF
>NA|many|TRBV7-2|TRBJ1-2
TGTGCCAGCAGCTTAGCTGGGACTGAGTATGGCTACACCTTC
CASSLAGTEYGYTF
>TRBD1|NA|TRBV6-1|TRBJ1-2
TGTGCCAGCAGTGAGGTGGACAGGGGATATGGCTACACCTTC
CASSEVDRGYGYTF
>NA|many|TRBV12-3/TRBV12-4|TRBJ2-5
TGTGCCAGCAGTTTATTCCCCAGACAAGAGACCCAGTACTTC
CASSLFPRQETQYF
>TRBD2|many|TRBV4-2|TRBJ2-1
TGTGCCAGCAGCCCCCGGGTAGCGGGGGGGCCGAGCAATGAGCAGTTCTTC
CASSPRVAGGPSNEQFF
>NA|few|TRBV9|TRBJ2-3
TGTGCCAGCAGCTCTGACCCATTCGGTTTATCCACAGATACGCAGTATTTT
CASSSDPFGLSTDTQYF
>NA|many|TRBV29-1|TRBJ1-2
TGCAGCGTTGACTATGGCTACACCTTC
CSVDYGYTF
>TRBD1|many|TRBV14|TRBJ2-7
TGTGCCAGCAGCGCCCAAAGGGGGCCTAACTACGAGCAGTACTTC
CASSAQRGPNYEQYF
>TRBD1|many|TRBV5-1|TRBJ2-4
TGCGCCAGCCGGGACAGGGCGGACATTCAGTACTTC
CASRDRADIQYF
>TRBD2|few|TRBV9|TRBJ2-1
TGTGCCAGCAGCACCCGCCCCAGACTAGCGGGGGGCCGGAATGAGCAGTTCTTC
CASSTRPRLAGGRNEQFF
>NA|many|TRBV20-1|TRBJ2-1
TGCAGTGCGCGGCCCTGGGATGAGCAGTTCTTC
CSARPWDEQFF
>NA|many|TRBV7-2|TRBJ2-1
TGTGCCAGCAGCTGGACCTACAATGAGCAGTTCTTC
CASSWTYNEQFF
>NA|few|TRBV12-5|TRBJ2-3
TGTGCTAGTGGCCCCGGCTCAACAGATACGCAGTATTTT
CASGPGSTDTQYF